The 7 T cell receptor beta chains given below trace back to one sample, sequenced in a study of breast tumors, draining lymph nodes, adjacent tissues. Samples came from axillary lymph nodes draining the breast cancer. One entry per CDR3 protein, called by TCRdb with MiXCR from the multiplex PCR reads. The data show more than 80,000 distinct CDR3 sequences, roughly 33% seen once. The sequenced material came from axillary lymph node tissue. The receptor set was obtained from a female donor with breast cancer. Some clones in this sample may be carry-over from other donors' samples.

For this clonotype: One end of the junction does not line up with germline, which may come from a read error. The CDR3 reads CASSGLAGGPDNEQFF. The CDR3 DNA reads TGTGCCAGTAGTGGGCTAGCGGGGGGGCCAGACAATGAGCAGTTCTTC. The chain recombines TRBV2 with TRBJ2-1; 12 bases agree with TRBD2. This CDR3 region has 16 residues. Germline assignment: CDR1 SNHLY and CDR2 FYNNEI.

This clonotype was recorded many times. The chain is built from TRBV2 and TRBJ2-3; TRBD1 matches 9 bases. Looked up from germline, CDR1 is SNHLY and CDR2 is FYNNEI. CDR3 length: 15 amino acids. Trimming removed 8 bases from V and 2 bases from J; junction bases left unmatched: 8. The CDR3 DNA sequence: TGTGCCAGCCTCGGCCGGGACAGGGCCACAGATACGCAGTATTTT. Translating gives CASLGRDRATDTQYF.

Notes on this clonotype: Given the absence of the conserved phenylalanine or tryptophan at the CDR3 end, a read error is likely. The DNA is omitted, as the CDR3 cannot be located on it reliably, and the CDR3 follows TCRdb's listing. The rearrangement joins TRBV7-2 to TRBJ1-2. The germline V gene has CDR1 SGHTA and CDR2 FQGNSA. The CDR3 is made up of 8 amino acids, end residues included. CDR3 in amino acids: CASSLTST.

This clonotype was seen many times. The chain carries TRBV6-6 and TRBJ2-7; 10 bases map to TRBD2. Germline CDR1 reads MNHNY; CDR2 reads SVGAGI (reference sequence). V gave up 5 bases and J gave up 3 bases; unmatched junction bases: 7. The CDR3 has 15 residues. CDR3: CASSPRTSGLYEQYF. The CDR3 coding sequence is TGTGCCAGCAGTCCCCGGACTAGCGGCCTCTACGAGCAGTACTTC.

This clonotype was counted only a few times. A read error may explain this, as a much larger clone is one base away. This chain links TRBV12-3 or TRBV12-4 with TRBJ2-1; 11 bases align to TRBD2. The CDR3 runs 14 residues. The junction had 5 bases not matched to a gene; V was cut back by 8 bases and J by 5 bases. In DNA, the CDR3 is TGTGCCAGCGGTACTAGCGGGAGCAACAATGAGCAGTTCTTC. It is translated as CASGTSGSNNEQFF.

The sample holds one count of this clonotype. At one end the junction does not follow the germline gene, possibly because of a read error. The chain links TRBV19 to TRBJ2-1; D call uncertain. The V gene's germline CDR1 is LNHDA and CDR2 SQIVND (reference sequence). The CDR3 totals 12 residues. CDR3 sequence (DNA): TGTGCCAGTGGTATAGATAGCCTTGAGCAGTTCTTC. Encoded protein: CASGIDSLEQFF.

This clonotype was observed once. The V call is TRBV29-1, the J call TRBJ1-1, with unresolved D. V was trimmed by 7 bases and J by 1 base, leaving 10 bases between them. CDR1 and CDR2 (germline): SQVTM, ANQGSEA. The CDR3 loop spans 12 amino acids. The CDR3 loop reads CSATRPNTEAFF. The CDR3 DNA follows: TGCAGCGCCACCAGGCCGAACACTGAAGCTTTCTTT.